These 2 T cell receptor beta chains came from one sample sequenced in a study of T cells in Graves' hyperthyroidism and ophthalmopathy (dated by TCRdb to about 2019). The method was multiplex PCR. The run used an Illumina HiSeq 2000. The TCR beta CDR3 regions were amplified from RNA transcripts. The TCR CDR3 was subjected to a first round of RT-PCR using the HTBI primer set and the Qiagen OneStep RT-PCR kit. TCRdb itself trimmed the public reads at Q25 with fastp, ran MiXCR and retained productive beta chains. Each entry is one CDR3 protein sequence, shown with its most common DNA and genes. A total of about 690,000 distinct CDR3 sequences appear in this sample, roughly 17% of them only once. The ten biggest clones cover about 14% of the sample. Sequenced material: blood. These receptors were obtained from a man aged 45-65 years with Graves' hyperthyroidism.

The rearrangement links TRBV12-3 or TRBV12-4 to TRBJ2-1; D unclear. V lost 4 bases to trimming and J lost 7 bases, with 14 bases between them. This CDR3 spans 14 amino acids. Here the CDR3 reads CASSWRSSTNEQFF. In DNA, the CDR3 is TGTGCCAGCAGTTGGCGCAGTTCAACGAATGAGCAGTTCTTC.

This clonotype was counted only a few times. The chain combines TRBV6-5 with TRBJ2-7; TRBD2 matches 12 bases. V gave up 2 bases and J gave up 3 bases; unmatched junction bases: 11. Germline-derived CDR1 and CDR2 are MNHEY and SVGAGI. CDR3 length: 18 amino acids. CDR3 residues: CASSYAIMGLAGLYEQYF. The CDR3 nucleotides read TGTGCCAGCAGTTACGCGATTATGGGACTAGCGGGCCTCTACGAGCAGTACTTC.